Listed below are T cell receptor beta chains from one sample, sequenced in a study of blood T cell dynamics during melanoma immunotherapy. Measured with immunoSEQ multiplex PCR; TCRdb has only the in-frame clones, and not every one. The sample contains around 20,000 clones, around nine tenths of which appear only once. Sequenced here: blood, sampled from a patient treated with checkpoint blockade. Receptor source: a human donor with melanoma. CDR3s include the opening cysteine and the closing phenylalanine or tryptophan. D genes are given only for firm matches. Some rows mark clone size as missing; the rest say once, few, many or name a class of expanded clone.

j_call,v_call,d_call,clone_size,cdr3_nt,cdr3_aa
TRBJ1-2,TRBV6-5,TRBD1,-,TGTGCCAGCAGACCACAGGGGGACTATGGCTACACCTTC,CASRPQGDYGYTF
TRBJ2-2,TRBV29-1,TRBD2,-,TGCAGCGTCTTAGCGGGCGCGAACACCGGGGAGCTGTTTTTT,CSVLAGANTGELFF
TRBJ2-3,TRBV9,TRBD2,-,TGTGCCACCAGCTTGGCGGGAGGGTCCACAGATACGCAGTATTTT,CATSLAGGSTDTQYF
TRBJ2-7,TRBV27,-,-,TGTGCCAGCAGTTTATCGACCGCTGGCAGGAGAGCCTACGAGCAGTACTTC,CASSLSTAGRRAYEQYF
TRBJ1-1,TRBV7-2,-,once,TGTGCCAGCACCGCGGGGTTTGGAGGTGAAGCTTTCTTT,CASTAGFGGEAFF
TRBJ1-1,TRBV11-2,-,-,TGTGCCAGCAGCTTAGGTAGGCAGAACACTGAAGCTTTCTTT,CASSLGRQNTEAFF
TRBJ2-3,TRBV4-2,-,-,TGTGCCAGCAGCCAAGAGGGCGGGCCAACAGATACGCAGTATTTT,CASSQEGGPTDTQYF
TRBJ2-7,TRBV11-3,-,once,TGTGCCAGCAGCTTAGTTTCGCCCTCCTACGAGCAGTACTTC,CASSLVSPSYEQYF
TRBJ1-1,TRBV7-9,-,-,TGTGCCAGCAGCTTAGCTCTGAACACTGAAGCTTTCTTT,CASSLALNTEAFF
TRBJ2-1,TRBV7-3,TRBD1,-,TGTGCCAGCAGCTTAGGCGGGACAGGGAGCGATGAGCAGTTCTTC,CASSLGGTGSDEQFF
TRBJ1-1,TRBV28,TRBD1,-,TGTGCCAGCACCCTGACAGGGGCTTCTTTCTTT,CASTLTGASFF
TRBJ1-4,TRBV10-2,-,-,TGCGCCAGCGTCCCGAGGGGTGGGCTTGGTGAAAAACTGTTTTTT,CASVPRGGLGEKLFF
TRBJ1-1,TRBV9,-,-,TGTGCCAGCAGCGAGAACGAGAACACTGAAGCTTTCTTT,CASSENENTEAFF
TRBJ1-1,TRBV18,-,-,TGTGCCAGCTCACCAGGACGGGAAGCCACTGAAGCTTTCTTT,CASSPGREATEAFF
TRBJ1-4,TRBV5-4,TRBD1,once,TGTGCCAGCAGACCAGGACAGGGGACTAATGAAAAACTGTTTTTT,CASRPGQGTNEKLFF
TRBJ2-7,TRBV6-1,-,-,TGTGCCACTGGGGGCGAGCAGTACTTC,CATGGEQYF
TRBJ2-7,TRBV23-1,-,-,TGCGCCAGCAGTCATTCCCTTACACCGCATCGACCGAGGAGCTCCTACGAGCAGTACTTC,CASSHSLTPHRPRSSYEQYF
TRBJ1-1,TRBV19,-,few,TGTGCCAGTAGTACCCAGACAGGTATGAACACTGAAGCTTTCTTT,CASSTQTGMNTEAFF
TRBJ2-1,TRBV27,TRBD1,-,TGTGCCAGCAGTCGGACAGGGATCCACAATGAGCAGTTCTTC,CASSRTGIHNEQFF
TRBJ2-2,TRBV5-1,-,few,TGCGCCAGCAGCTTGGAGGGTAATACCGGGGAGCTGTTTTTT,CASSLEGNTGELFF
TRBJ2-3,TRBV21-1,-,-,TGTGCCGGACCCCTCGTGGGGGTCCCCACAGATACGCAGTATTTT,CAGPLVGVPTDTQYF
TRBJ2-3,TRBV15,-,-,TGTGCCACCAGCAGAGATGGGGGAGGCCACAGATACGCAGTATTT,CATSRDGGGHRYAVF
TRBJ2-7,TRBV7-9,TRBD1,-,TGTGCCAGCAGCCCTTTGACAGGGCCCTACGAGCAGTACTTC,CASSPLTGPYEQYF
TRBJ1-5,TRBV7-9,TRBD1,-,TGTGCCAGCAGCTTAGGGACAGGGCCAAGCAATCAGCCCCAGCATTTT,CASSLGTGPSNQPQHF
TRBJ1-4,TRBV21-1,-,once,TGTGCCAGCAGTCAAAGGGTGAACAATGAAAAACTGTTTTTT,CASSQRVNNEKLFF
TRBJ2-5,TRBV5-1,TRBD2,-,TGCGCCAGCAGCCGGGGGACTAGCGGGAGAGAGACCCAGTACTTC,CASSRGTSGRETQYF
TRBJ2-1,TRBV19,-,once,TGTGCCAGTGGTAAGGTGTCCTACAATGAGCAGTTCTTC,CASGKVSYNEQFF
TRBJ2-7,TRBV28,TRBD2,-,TGTGCCAGCAGTACATCGGGACTAGCGGGGATGCACGAGCAGTACTTC,CASSTSGLAGMHEQYF
TRBJ1-1,TRBV15,-,-,TGTGCCACCAGCAGGGGACAAAGGGAATGGGTGGGCACTGAAGCTTTCTTT,CATSRGQREWVGTEAFF
TRBJ2-1,TRBV2,-,-,TGTGCCAGCAGTGAAGCGGCTAAGGGTGAGCAGTTCTTC,CASSEAAKGEQFF
TRBJ2-6,TRBV9,TRBD1,-,TGTGCCAGCAGTCCAACAGGGGGCACTGGGGCCAACGTCCTGACTTTC,CASSPTGGTGANVLTF
TRBJ2-2,TRBV5-4,TRBD2,-,TGTGCCAGCAGCTCCGGGACTAGCGGGGGGTCGGGCGGGGAGCTGTTTTTT,CASSSGTSGGSGGELFF
TRBJ1-4,TRBV2,TRBD1,few,TGTGCCACCAGACAGGGTAATGAAAAACTGTTTTTT,CATRQGNEKLFF
TRBJ2-3,TRBV5-1,-,-,TGCGCCAGCAGCTTGGGGGTCGGGGGTACGCAGTATTTT,CASSLGVGGTQYF
TRBJ2-1,TRBV2,-,-,TGTGCCAGCAGTGACAATCGGCCTAGAGGGTTCTTC,CASSDNRPRGFF
TRBJ2-5,TRBV10-3,TRBD2,-,TGTGCCATCCAAGCGGGAGGTTTTGGGGAGCAGTACTTC,CAIQAGGFGEQYF
TRBJ2-5,TRBV7-9,TRBD1,few,TGTGCCAGCAGCCCATTGGACAGGGCCCTGGGAGAGACCCAGTACTTC,CASSPLDRALGETQYF
TRBJ1-1,TRBV2,TRBD1,-,TGTGCCAGCAGTTCGACAGGGGGAGTCACTGAAGCTTTCTTT,CASSSTGGVTEAFF
TRBJ1-5,TRBV5-5,-,-,TGTGCCAGCAGCCCGAGGACCGGGAATCAGCCCCAGCATTTT,CASSPRTGNQPQHF
TRBJ2-1,TRBV30,-,-,TGTGCCTGGAGTGTGGACTTCAATAAGCAGTTCTTC,CAWSVDFNKQFF
TRBJ1-1,TRBV29-1,TRBD1,-,TGCAGCGTTGAAGATCTAGGGACAGCCACCACTGAAGCTTTCTTT,CSVEDLGTATTEAFF
TRBJ2-7,TRBV18,TRBD2,-,TGTGCCAGCTCACCACGTGGGGGACTAGCGGGAATCTTCTCCTACGAGCAGTACTTC,CASSPRGGLAGIFSYEQYF
TRBJ1-1,TRBV28,-,-,TGTGCCAGCAGTTTAGAAACAGGGCGCAGGGAGGCTTTCTTT,CASSLETGRREAFF
TRBJ1-2,TRBV5-4,TRBD1,-,TGTGCCAGCAGCTTGTCCGGGACAGACTATGGCTACACCTTC,CASSLSGTDYGYTF
TRBJ1-2,TRBV9,-,-,TGTGCCAGCAGCGCCCCGGACAAAGCTAACTATGGCTACACCTTC,CASSAPDKANYGYTF
TRBJ2-7,TRBV27,TRBD2,-,TGTGCCAGCAGTTCCGGGACTAGCGGTGGAGACGAGCAGTACTTC,CASSSGTSGGDEQYF
TRBJ1-1,TRBV2,-,-,TGTGCCAGCAGTGATCGGGACCTCAGGGATGAAGCTTTCTTT,CASSDRDLRDEAFF
TRBJ1-1,TRBV11-3,-,-,TGTGCCAGCAGCTTAGTTCTCGGAGCAGAAGCTTTCTTT,CASSLVLGAEAFF
TRBJ1-1,TRBV9,-,-,TGTGCCAGCAGCGTGAGTCATGGGGTAAACACTGAAGCTTTCTTT,CASSVSHGVNTEAFF
TRBJ1-3,TRBV6-5,-,few,TGTGCCAGCAGTTACACGGACGTGGGAAACACCATATATTTT,CASSYTDVGNTIYF
TRBJ1-2,TRBV9,-,once,TGTGCCAGCAGCGGCCCTCCCCCCACCTACTATGGCTACACCTTC,CASSGPPPTYYGYTF
TRBJ1-4,TRBV19,-,-,TGTGCCAGTAGTATAGATCGCTGGGAAAAACTGTTTTTT,CASSIDRWEKLFF
TRBJ1-2,TRBV6-8,-,-,TGTGCCAGCAGTTACTCGAAGAAGTTTTTTTATAGCTACACCTTC,CASSYSKKFFYSYTF
TRBJ1-4,TRBV21-1,-,-,TGTGCCAGCAGCAGTGGACAGGGAACTAATGAAAAACTGTTTTTT,CASSSGQGTNEKLFF